This T cell receptor beta chain derives from a study of blood T cell repertoires in COVID-19. The overall study: Sites in the United States, Italy and Spain provided acute and convalescent COVID-19 samples. PBMCs, B-cell-depleted T cells, or T cells provided the cDNA or gDNA that made up the material.

This clone was detected once. Trimming cost V 2 bases and J 4 bases, with 13 bases left between them. The V gene's germline CDR1 is SGHRS and CDR2 YFSETQ. The CDR3 is made up of 15 amino acids. Profiling relied on immunoSEQ multiplex PCR, and the TCRdb table lists in-frame clones only, not all of them. The repertoire holds 200,000 or so clones, with 85% to 90% as singletons. J is TRBJ1-5 and V is TRBV5-1; no clear D. The sample consisted of peripheral blood. This sequence was found in a man aged 45-65 years with acute or convalescent COVID-19. The CDR3 loop is CASSLGGGMNQPQHF. As DNA, the CDR3 is TGCGCCAGCAGCTTAGGTGGAGGGATGAATCAGCCCCAGCATTTT.